These T cell receptor beta chains were read from a single sample in a study of long-term antiretroviral therapy in people with HIV. Clones were sequenced by immunoSEQ multiplex PCR, and TCRdb holds only the in-frame ones, with some missing. In the table there are around 38,000 clones, about 94% of which are singletons. Sequencing used unsorted PBMCs, obtained 9 to 9.5 years after starting antiretroviral therapy. Every receptor here comes from a man in his thirties or forties with HIV. Each CDR3 is given with its conserved first and last residue. The D gene is left open where the match is weak. Not every row has a clone size; where given, it reads once, few, many or a size class.

TRBV10-3,TRBJ2-2,.,TRBD1,TGTGCCATCAGAACAGGGGAGAACACCGGGGAGCTGTTTTTT,CAIRTGENTGELFF
TRBV6-1,TRBJ1-2,.,.,TGTGCCACGCAACAGGCTCTAGAGTATGGCTACACCTTC,CATQQALEYGYTF
TRBV7-3,TRBJ2-2,.,.,TGTGCCAGCAGCTTAACCAGGACGGAGGGGCCCGGGGAGCTGTTTTTT,CASSLTRTEGPGELFF
TRBV28,TRBJ2-2,.,.,TGTGCCAGCAGCCCCCCTACAGGGGAGGTCGGGGAGCTGTTTTTT,CASSPPTGEVGELFF
TRBV19,TRBJ1-1,once,.,TGTGCCAGTAAGAAGAAAAATCCTGGGGACACTGAAGCTTTCTTT,CASKKKNPGDTEAFF
TRBV10-1,TRBJ1-1,.,.,TGCGCCAGCAGCGACAACACGAACACTGAAGCTTTCTTT,CASSDNTNTEAFF
TRBV15,TRBJ2-5,.,.,TGTGCCACCAGCAGTTGGGGGGCTAAGGAGACCCAGTACTTC,CATSSWGAKETQYF
TRBV14,TRBJ1-4,.,.,TGTGCCAGCAGCCGGCCTAGAGGGGCGAAGAATGAAAAACTGTTTTTT,CASSRPRGAKNEKLFF
TRBV6-1,TRBJ1-3,.,.,TGTGCCAGCAGTGAGTCTCTAGTCGGCTCTGGAAACACCATATATTTT,CASSESLVGSGNTIYF
TRBV11-2,TRBJ2-2,.,.,TGTGCCAGCAGCTTAGATCCGCTGAACACCGGGGAGCTGTTTTTT,CASSLDPLNTGELFF
TRBV5-6,TRBJ1-6,.,.,TGTGCCAGCAGCAGCTATGGACGGGAAAATTCACCCCTCCACTTT,CASSSYGRENSPLHF
TRBV5-1,TRBJ2-6,.,.,TGCGCCACCCAAGGCGGCTTCGGGGCCAACGTCCTGACTTTC,CATQGGFGANVLTF
TRBV11-2,TRBJ1-1,.,.,TGTGCCAGCAGCTTCGGGCGGAACACTGAAGCTTTCTTT,CASSFGRNTEAFF